These 16 T cell receptor beta chains were all obtained from the same sample, sequenced in a study of T cells in Graves' hyperthyroidism and ophthalmopathy. Amplification of TCR beta CDR3 regions used RNA as the template. In the first-round RT-PCR of the TCR CDR3, the HTBI primer set was used. One entry per CDR3 protein results from TCRdb running MiXCR on the multiplex PCR reads. The data show 500,000 to 750,000 distinct CDR3 sequences, 15% to 19% seen once. Sequencing was carried out using blood. These receptor sequences come from a woman younger than 45 with Graves' hyperthyroidism.

This clonotype was seen a few times. V is TRBV10-3 and J is TRBJ2-7; perhaps TRBD2 as D (6 bases). CDR1 is ENHRY, CDR2 SYGVKD, per germline. The CDR3 has 14 amino acids. V was shortened by 0 bases and J by 5 bases, with 11 bases between the two germline ends. For the CDR3, the DNA is TGTGCCATCAGTGAGTCCCCGGAGGGAGACGAGCAGTACTTC. It yields the protein CAISESPEGDEQYF.

The chain recombines TRBV12-3 or TRBV12-4 with TRBJ2-7, with D possibly TRBD1 on 6 matching bases. The CDR3 extends over 14 amino acids. V lost 2 bases, J lost 3 bases, and 11 bases lay in between. The CDR3 nucleotides read TGTGCCAGCAGTTTACGGATAGGGGGCTACGAGCAGTACTTC. Protein: CASSLRIGGYEQYF.

J is TRBJ1-5 and V is TRBV28; 9 bases fit TRBD1. The CDR3 is 14 residues long. Per germline, CDR1 MDHEN and CDR2 SYDVKM. V shed 6 bases and J 2 bases; nucleotides not matched to a gene: 2. The CDR3 nucleotides are TGTGCCAGCAGCCACAGGGGGCGCAATCAGCCCCAGCATTTT. Protein: CASSHRGRNQPQHF.

The chain has TRBV7-8 and TRBJ2-2; 8 nucleotides match TRBD2. The germline gives CDR1 SGHVS, CDR2 FQNEAQ. This CDR3 has 16 amino acids. The junction had 10 bases not matched to a gene; V was cut back by 5 bases and J by 5 bases. The CDR3 nucleotides read TGTGCCAGCAGCCCCCCGGGACTAGTGTCTACCGGGGAGCTGTTTTTT. This sequence encodes CASSPPGLVSTGELFF.

This clonotype came up many times. This rearrangement joins TRBV5-5 to TRBJ2-3; the D gene is possibly TRBD2 (6 bases). V was pared by 5 bases and J by 0 bases, with 13 bases between. This CDR3 contains 15 residues. Germline assignment: CDR1 SGHKS and CDR2 YYEKEE (reference sequence). This chain's CDR3 is CASRLGLISTDTQYF. The CDR3 region has the DNA TGTGCCAGCAGGTTAGGACTAATCAGCACAGATACGCAGTATTTT. The variable domain in full, with the rest retrieved from reference TRBV5-5 and TRBJ2-3, is DAGVTQSPTHLIKTRGQQVTLRCSPISGHKSVSWYQQVLGQGPQFIFQYYEKEERGRGNFPDRFSARQFPNYSSELNVNALLLGDSALYLCASRLGLISTDTQYFGPGTRLTVL.

This clonotype occurred a few times. The V call is TRBV28, the J call TRBJ2-3; D gene unclear. Germline V gives CDR1 MDHEN, CDR2 SYDVKM. V lost 4 bases, J lost 6 bases, and 11 bases lay in between. This CDR3 spans 13 amino acids. The CDR3 protein is CASSSDPTDTQYF. DNA of the CDR3: TGTGCCAGCAGTTCGGACCCTACGGATACGCAGTATTTT.

Concerning this clonotype: This may come from a read error, since a much larger clone is one base off. In DNA, the CDR3 is TGTGCCAGCAGTTTAAGGGTAGCCAAAAACATTCGGTACTTC. Its protein product is CASSLRVAKNIRYF. The chain combines TRBV12-3 or TRBV12-4 with TRBJ2-4; D remains ambiguous. The CDR3 is 14 amino acids.

This clonotype was picked up many times. CDR3 in amino acids: CASSLRAGLSTDTQYF. DNA for the CDR3: TGTGCCAGCAGTTTACGGGCGGGGCTAAGCACAGATACGCAGTATTTT. This chain uses TRBV28 with TRBJ2-3, with D possibly matching TRBD2 (6 bases). CDR3 size: 16 residues. CDR1 and CDR2 from the germline V gene are MDHEN and SYDVKM. V shed 2 bases and J shed 0 bases, with 12 bases lying between them. Based on the CDR3 plus reference TRBV28 and TRBJ2-3, the full variable domain is DVKVTQSSRYLVKRTGEKVFLECVQDMDHENMFWYRQDPGLGLRLIYFSYDVKMKEKGDIPEGYSVSREKKERFSLILESASTNQTSMYLCASSLRAGLSTDTQYFGPGTRLTVL.

The chain has TRBV20-1 and TRBJ1-6; D may be TRBD1 (5 bases). The germline V and J ends were trimmed by 6 bases and 7 bases, with 13 bases remaining between them. There are 13 residues in the CDR3. Germline V gene lookup returns CDR1 DFQATT and CDR2 SNEGSKA (reference sequence). The CDR3 DNA reads TGCAGTGCCGCCGGGACGGGAAATTCACCCCTCCACTTT. Translated: CSAAGTGNSPLHF.

There are a few counts of this clonotype. CDR3 residues: CASSLLAGGYTDTQYF. The DNA of the CDR3 is TGTGCCAGCAGCCTCCTAGCGGGAGGGTACACAGATACGCAGTATTTT. The chain carries TRBV14 and TRBJ2-3, with 12 nucleotides matching TRBD2. The CDR3 covers 16 residues. Germline V CDR1 and CDR2: SGHDN, FVKESK. V gave up 4 bases and J gave up 2 bases; unmatched junction bases: 4.

This chain uses TRBV6-1 with TRBJ2-3, with D maybe TRBD1 (6 bases). The CDR3 has 15 amino acids. The V end was cut by 5 bases, the J end by 6 bases, with 18 bases between. Germline assignment: CDR1 MNHNS and CDR2 SASEGT. As DNA, the CDR3 is TGTGCCAGCAGTCAGGGGTCTAGCTGGGGGGATACGCAGTATTTT. Encoded protein: CASSQGSSWGDTQYF.

This clonotype was recorded many times. The V and J genes are TRBV28 and TRBJ2-7; D not certain. This CDR3 contains 15 residues. Germline V lookup: CDR1 MDHEN, CDR2 SYDVKM. V was pared by 3 bases and J by 0 bases, with 12 bases between. This CDR3 is CASSFGRTYSYEQYF. The CDR3 coding sequence is TGTGCCAGCAGTTTCGGCCGAACCTACTCCTACGAGCAGTACTTC.

The chain recombines TRBV29-1 with TRBJ2-1; 10 bases align to TRBD2. CDR1 and CDR2 from the germline V gene are SQVTM and ANQGSEA. This CDR3 comprises 13 residues. CDR3 coding DNA: TGCAGTCTCAGGGAGCGGGGGGGGGATGAGCAGTTCTTC. Protein product: CSLRERGGDEQFF.

This clonotype was recorded many times. The rearrangement uses TRBV12-3 or TRBV12-4 and TRBJ1-4, with TRBD1 identical over 9 bases. V gave up 5 bases and J gave up 7 bases; unmatched junction bases: 8. This CDR3 spans 15 amino acids. CDR3 nucleotides: TGTGCCAGCAGTACAGGGGGCGGCTCGGGTGAAAAACTGTTTTTT. Its protein is CASSTGGGSGEKLFF.

This clonotype was found a few times. The J gene is TRBJ1-5, the V gene TRBV3-1; D is ambiguous. Trimming took off 1 base at V and 7 bases at J, with 8 bases between the two ends. This CDR3 has 13 residues. Germline CDR1 is LGHDT and CDR2 is YNNKEL (reference sequence). The CDR3 sequence: CASSQAVGQPQHF. CDR3 bases: TGTGCCAGCAGCCAAGCGGTGGGACAGCCCCAGCATTTT.

The sample holds a few counts of this clonotype. The chain employs TRBV19 and TRBJ2-1, with 9 nucleotides matching TRBD1. CDR1 is LNHDA, CDR2 SQIVND, per germline (reference sequence). The CDR3 has 17 residues. With V trimmed by 3 bases and J by 4 bases, 10 bases remained unmatched. Here the CDR3 DNA reads TGTGCCAGTAGTATTAAGCCCGGGACAGGGAGGTACAATGAGCAGTTCTTC. Its protein product is CASSIKPGTGRYNEQFF.